A single sample gave rise to the 30 T cell receptor beta chains below, sequenced in a study of T cells in Graves' hyperthyroidism and ophthalmopathy. Amplified TCR beta CDR3 regions came from RNA transcripts. When the TCR CDR3 underwent first-round RT-PCR, the HTBI primer set was used. Each CDR3 protein gets one entry after TCRdb re-called the multiplex PCR reads with MiXCR. Of fewer than 850,000 distinct CDR3 sequences in the sample, roughly 17% were seen once. The sample comprised blood. These receptors all come from a man aged 50 to 59 with Graves' hyperthyroidism.

The V gene is TRBV28, the J gene TRBJ2-6, with D unclear. This CDR3 comprises 17 residues. The germline V gene encodes CDR1 MDHEN and CDR2 SYDVKM. Trimming removed 5 bases at V and 0 bases at J, with 14 bases between. Here the CDR3 DNA reads TGTGCCAGCAGTGTCCCAGTCGGTGACTCTGGGGCCAACGTCCTGACTTTC. Translating it yields CASSVPVGDSGANVLTF.

This clonotype was found many times. The CDR3 DNA follows: TGTGCCACCAGTGACCCCGGACAGAAGGAGACCCAGTACTTC. Encoded protein: CATSDPGQKETQYF. The chain joins TRBV24-1 to TRBJ2-5; tentative D call: TRBD1 (6 bases). Germline CDR1 KGHDR, CDR2 SFDVKD. CDR3 length equals 14 residues. V lost 4 bases and J 5 bases, leaving 13 bases between the germline ends.

The table lists this clonotype with many counts. The rearrangement links TRBV10-3 to TRBJ1-1; 9 bases are shared with TRBD1. The V and J ends lost 7 bases and 3 bases, in that order; junction bases with no gene match: 6. Germline-derived CDR1 and CDR2 are ENHRY and SYGVKD. This CDR3 contains 14 residues. The CDR3 spells CAITPGQGDTEAFF. The CDR3, as DNA: TGTGCCATCACCCCGGGACAGGGAGACACTGAAGCTTTCTTT.

This clonotype was counted at least ten times. The CDR3 coding sequence is TGTGCCAGCAGTTGGGGACAGTACAGCGAAGCTTTCTTT. This sequence encodes CASSWGQYSEAFF. This chain uses TRBV6-1 with TRBJ1-1; the match to TRBD1 covers 7 bases. There are 13 residues in the CDR3. Germline CDR1 is MNHNS and CDR2 is SASEGT. Trimming at V came to 5 bases and at J to 8 bases, leaving 8 bases not matched to a gene.

This clonotype was picked up many times. This chain uses TRBV27 with TRBJ1-2; D might be TRBD1 (5 bases). Germline values: CDR1 MNHEY, CDR2 SMNVEV (reference sequence). Trimming removed 6 bases at V and 7 bases at J, with 18 bases between. CDR3 size: 14 residues. The CDR3 spells CASRPTSGFGGYTF. CDR3 DNA sequence: TGTGCCAGCAGACCTACCTCAGGGTTTGGTGGCTACACCTTC.

In this sample, this clonotype turned up many times. V is TRBV28 and J is TRBJ2-6, with D unclear. CDR3 length: 15 residues. The V and J ends lost 4 bases and 1 base respectively, with 8 bases between them. Germline CDR1 and CDR2: MDHEN and SYDVKM. The DNA for the CDR3 is TGTGCCAGCAGTTCCAAGCAATCTGGGGCCAACGTCCTGACTTTC. Its protein is CASSSKQSGANVLTF.

This clonotype was seen ten or more times. J is TRBJ2-3 and V is TRBV12-3 or TRBV12-4, with TRBD2 identical over 7 bases. Losses at the gene ends were 7 bases for V and 2 bases for J; bases not matched to a gene: 6. The CDR3 covers 14 residues. In nucleotides, the CDR3 is TGTGCCAGCACCCTGGGGAGGGCCACAGATACGCAGTATTTT. Protein: CASTLGRATDTQYF.

The J gene is TRBJ2-2, the V gene TRBV20-1; 7 bases map to TRBD2. Losses at the gene ends were 0 bases for V and 1 base for J; bases not matched to a gene: 2. Germline V gene data show CDR1 as DFQATT and CDR2 as SNEGSKA (reference sequence). This CDR3 is built from 15 residues. The CDR3 sequence: CSARDTSVNTGELFF. The CDR3 DNA reads TGCAGTGCTAGAGATACTAGCGTGAACACCGGGGAGCTGTTTTTT.

The chain couples TRBV3-1 to TRBJ2-4, with no clear D. Germline V CDR1 and CDR2: LGHDT, YNNKEL (reference sequence). CDR3 length equals 17 residues. Trimming cost V 3 bases and J 2 bases, with 17 bases left between them. CDR3 protein: CASSHPTGSETKNIQYF. DNA of the CDR3: TGTGCCAGCAGCCACCCCACCGGATCCGAGACCAAAAACATTCAGTACTTC.

This clonotype was seen at least ten times. The rearrangement joins TRBV28 to TRBJ2-7; D is uncertain. Germline loops: CDR1 MDHEN, CDR2 SYDVKM. The V and J ends lost 7 bases and 3 bases respectively, with 13 bases between them. CDR3 size: 13 residues. For the CDR3, the DNA is TGTGCCAGCACCTCGACTCTGGGCTACGAGCAGTACTTC. Translating gives CASTSTLGYEQYF.

Ten or more counts support this clonotype. This chain connects TRBV12-3 or TRBV12-4 to TRBJ1-6; D might be TRBD1 (6 bases). The CDR3 is 14 amino acids. With 7 bases removed from V and 5 bases from J, the gap between germline ends came to 12 bases. The CDR3, as DNA: TGTGCCAGCAAGCAGGGGCCCGATAATTCACCCCTCCACTTT. It specifies CASKQGPDNSPLHF.

This clonotype was observed a handful of times. CDR3 in amino acids: CSARGTVSSYEQYF. In DNA form, the CDR3 reads TGCAGTGCTAGGGGGACGGTAAGCTCCTACGAGCAGTACTTC. The J gene is TRBJ2-7, the V gene TRBV20-1, with D possibly called TRBD1 or TRBD2 (5 bases each). This CDR3 has 14 residues. The V end was cut by 3 bases, the J end by 0 bases, with 12 bases between. The V gene's germline CDR1 is DFQATT and CDR2 SNEGSKA (reference sequence).

This clonotype showed up many times. J is TRBJ2-7 and V is TRBV7-6; D unresolved. The CDR3 is 11 amino acids. Trimming pared 2 bases from V and 6 bases from J, leaving 5 bases between. Per germline, CDR1 SGHVS and CDR2 FNYEAQ. CDR3 nucleotide sequence: TGTGCCAGCAGCTTACAGCGCGAGCAGTACTTC. Amino acids: CASSLQREQYF.

This clonotype was recorded a few times. This chain uses TRBV7-8 with TRBJ1-1; D may be TRBD1 (5 bases). In germline, CDR1 is SGHVS, CDR2 FQNEAQ. The CDR3 runs to 14 residues. Trimming stripped 5 bases from V and 1 base from J, with 11 bases between. The CDR3 sequence is CASSLREGNTEAFF. The CDR3 DNA is TGTGCCAGCAGCCTCAGGGAGGGGAACACTGAAGCTTTCTTT.

There are many counts of this clonotype. This sequence joins TRBV28 and TRBJ1-2; D might be TRBD1 (5 bases). The germline V and J ends were trimmed by 2 bases and 7 bases, with 14 bases remaining between them. CDR1 and CDR2 from the germline V gene are MDHEN and SYDVKM. There are 14 residues in the CDR3. The CDR3 nucleotides read TGTGCCAGCAGTTTAGGACAAAAACGCGGTGGCTACACCTTC. Translating it yields CASSLGQKRGGYTF.

Of note for this clonotype: Being one base from a much bigger clone, this may be a read error. The chain employs TRBV7-2 and TRBJ2-1; 8 positions agree with TRBD2. Germline V gene lookup returns CDR1 SGHTA and CDR2 FQGNSA. The CDR3 is made up of 16 amino acids. CDR3 protein: CANSSLSGGPLGEQFF. The DNA for the CDR3 is TGTGCCAACAGCTCACTTTCGGGAGGGCCATTGGGTGAGCAGTTCTTC.

This clonotype was detected a few times. This chain uses TRBV19 with TRBJ1-2; D is undetermined. Germline V gives CDR1 LNHDA, CDR2 SQIVND (reference sequence). V lost 10 bases, J lost 0 bases, and 9 bases lay in between. The CDR3 covers 12 residues. CDR3 nucleotides: TGTGCCACCCTCCAACCTAACTATGGCTACACCTTC. Protein product: CATLQPNYGYTF.

This clonotype was recorded a few times. The chain uses TRBV6-2 or TRBV6-3 and TRBJ2-6, with D unclear. The CDR3 length is 14 residues. With 2 bases removed from V and 2 bases from J, the gap between germline ends came to 4 bases. Germline V lookup: CDR1 MNHEY, CDR2 SVGEGT. CDR3 sequence reads: CASSYQTGANVLTF. The CDR3 coding sequence is TGTGCCAGCAGTTACCAGACTGGGGCCAACGTCCTGACTTTC.

This clonotype was seen repeatedly, ten times or more. The chain has TRBV28 and TRBJ1-2; 7 nucleotides align to TRBD1. This CDR3 contains 13 residues. Germline V CDR1 and CDR2: MDHEN, SYDVKM. The ends lost 8 bases at V and 5 bases at J; junction bases unmatched: 8. As DNA, the CDR3 is TGTGCCAGCCGGGGACAGCTCTATTATGGCTACACCTTC. This encodes CASRGQLYYGYTF.

The table lists this clonotype with many counts. V usage is TRBV11-2 and J usage is TRBJ2-7, with 8 bases lining up with TRBD2. This CDR3 has 18 residues. The V gene's germline CDR1 is SGHAT and CDR2 FQNNGV. The J segment lost 4 bases and the V segment lost 1 base, leaving 15 bases of the junction unmatched. The CDR3 DNA is TGTGCCAGCAGCTTAGTGGCATCTTGGGAAGCGGGAGTGTACGAGCAGTACTTC. Protein sequence: CASSLVASWEAGVYEQYF.

V and J are TRBV2 and TRBJ2-3; no firm D call. The CDR3 consists of 15 residues. Germline-derived CDR1 and CDR2 are SNHLY and FYNNEI. Trimming pared 2 bases from V and 0 bases from J, leaving 9 bases between. The DNA of the CDR3 is TGTGCCAGCAGTGAAACTCTCCCTAGCACAGATACGCAGTATTTT. Translation: CASSETLPSTDTQYF.

Remarks on this clonotype: Being one base from a much bigger clone, this may be a read error. The chain couples TRBV24-1 to TRBJ2-1; a possible D gene is TRBD2 (6 bases). Looked up from germline, CDR1 is KGHDR and CDR2 is SFDVKD. CDR3 length: 16 amino acids. The ends were cut back, 8 bases at V and 7 bases at J, with 23 bases in the middle. This CDR3 is CATMGAAGLQRNEQFF. CDR3 nucleotides: TGTGCCACCATGGGAGCGGCGGGACTTCAACGGAATGAGCAGTTCTTC.

The rearrangement uses TRBV15 and TRBJ2-3; 7 nucleotides align to TRBD2. Germline loops: CDR1 LNHNV, CDR2 YYDKDF (reference sequence). CDR3 length equals 17 residues. V trimming: 0 bases; J trimming: 5 bases; junction bases outside the gene matches: 11. Here the CDR3 DNA reads TGTGCCACCAGCAGAGATCGGGGCCTAGCGGTAGAAGATACGCAGTATTTT. Translating it yields CATSRDRGLAVEDTQYF.

This chain connects TRBV6-2 or TRBV6-3 to TRBJ1-2; 8 bases fit TRBD1. The germline CDR1 and CDR2 sequences are MNHEY and SVGEGT. V dropped 1 base and J dropped 2; count of bases not matched to a gene: 3. CDR3 length equals 15 residues. CDR3 amino acids: CASSYWTGSNYGYTF. In nucleotides, the CDR3 is TGTGCCAGCAGTTACTGGACAGGGAGCAACTATGGCTACACCTTC.

The genes are TRBV25-1 and TRBJ2-7; 12 nucleotides agree with TRBD2. The CDR3 has 15 residues. Per the germline V gene, CDR1 is MGHDK and CDR2 is SYGVNS. V shed 4 bases and J 6 bases; nucleotides not matched to a gene: 7. The CDR3, as DNA: TGTGCCAGCAGTGTACCACTAGCGGGAGGAGCCGAGCAGTACTTC. This encodes CASSVPLAGGAEQYF.

The gene calls are TRBV5-1 and TRBJ1-1, with 11 bases that match TRBD1. The CDR3 length is 16 residues. Germline CDR1 is SGHRS and CDR2 is YFSETQ. J gave up 4 bases and V 3 bases, and 8 bases lay outside the gene matches. This chain's CDR3 is CASSSYGQGAITEAFF. CDR3 bases: TGCGCCAGCAGCTCATATGGACAGGGGGCGATCACTGAAGCTTTCTTT.

The sample holds one count of this clonotype. The V call is TRBV27, the J call TRBJ1-1, with a tentative D call TRBD1 (5 bases). This CDR3 has 15 residues. Between the trimmed V and J ends, which lost 3 bases and 5 bases, there was a span of 16 bases. Germline CDR1 is MNHEY and CDR2 is SMNVEV (reference sequence). The CDR3 nucleotides are TGTGCCAGCAGTTTCTCCCTCGACAGAGGAACTGAAGCTTTCTTT. This translates into CASSFSLDRGTEAFF.

This clonotype was detected only a few times. This chain joins TRBV6-2 or TRBV6-3 and TRBJ1-4, with a possible D match to TRBD1 (5 bases). V lost 6 bases and J lost 0, with 23 bases in between. CDR3 length: 19 amino acids. CDR1 MNHEY and CDR2 SVGEGT come from the germline V gene. The CDR3 here is CASRTPPTARTATNEKLFF. The CDR3 DNA follows: TGTGCCAGCAGGACCCCACCGACAGCCCGAACTGCAACTAATGAAAAACTGTTTTTT.

The V call is TRBV6-4, the J call TRBJ1-1; TRBD1 is a possible D gene (5 bases). The ends were cut back, 6 bases at V and 4 bases at J, with 15 bases in the middle. In germline, CDR1 is MRHNA, CDR2 SNTAGT. This CDR3 comprises 14 residues. CDR3 sequence (DNA): TGTGCCAGCAGCCCAGGGTACGGGGGCACTGAAGCTTTCTTT. It is translated as CASSPGYGGTEAFF.

The rearrangement uses TRBV28 and TRBJ1-2; no reliable D call. Germline CDR1 reads MDHEN; CDR2 reads SYDVKM. The CDR3 has 15 amino acids. V was shortened by 7 bases and J by 1 base, with 16 bases between the two germline ends. CDR3 DNA: TGTGCCAGCAACGGGGATTTTTATATTAACTATGGCTACACCTTC. As protein: CASNGDFYINYGYTF.